Below, 27 T cell receptor beta chains from the same sample are listed, as sequenced in a study of T-cell reconstitution after alpha-beta-depleted transplantation in children. Library preparation (for TCRbeta) was performed with unique molecular identifiers. MiXCR was run by TCRdb on the PCR reads, yielding one entry per CDR3 protein. The sample consists of more than 550,000 distinct CDR3 sequences, 10% to 13% of them appearing once. This specimen was PBMCs from the stem cell graft donor, taken from the stem cell graft. These receptors were taken from a human donor who donated a stem cell graft to a child with acute myeloid leukemia.

V and J are TRBV5-4 and TRBJ2-1; unclear D gene. This CDR3 has 14 amino acids. The V gene lost 1 base and the J gene lost 8 bases, with 13 bases spanning the gap. CDR1 SGHNT and CDR2 YYREEE come from the germline V gene (reference sequence). CDR3 in DNA: TGTGCCAGCAGCTTGAATCCCACTAAGGATGAGCAGTTCTTC. Translated: CASSLNPTKDEQFF. Looking up the rest from reference TRBV5-4 and TRBJ2-1 gives the full variable domain: ETGVTQSPTHLIKTRGQQVTLRCSSQSGHNTVSWYQQALGQGPQFIFQYYREEENGRGNFPPRFSGLQFPNYSSELNVNALELDDSALYLCASSLNPTKDEQFFGPGTRLTVL.

This sequence joins TRBV4-3 and TRBJ2-1; TRBD2 aligns across 13 bases. The V gene end was trimmed by 4 bases and the J gene end by 2 bases; junction bases not matched to a gene: 5. Per the germline V gene, CDR1 is LGHNA and CDR2 is YSLEER. There are 17 residues in the CDR3. CDR3: CASSRLLAGGPYNEQFF. CDR3 DNA sequence: TGCGCCAGCAGCCGCTTACTAGCGGGAGGGCCCTACAATGAGCAGTTCTTC.

The rearrangement joins TRBV7-9 to TRBJ2-5; D may be TRBD1 (7 bases). The CDR3 runs 15 residues. Trimming removed 5 bases from V and 7 bases from J, with 20 bases in between. Germline values: CDR1 SEHNR, CDR2 FQNEAQ (reference sequence). CDR3 coding DNA: TGTGCCAGCAGCCAGGGGGGAGTCGTGTTAGGGACCCAGTACTTC. It specifies CASSQGGVVLGTQYF.

This chain connects TRBV4-2 to TRBJ2-1; D might be TRBD1 or TRBD2, each matching 6 bases. V was clipped by 3 bases and J by 9 bases, with 15 bases between them. This CDR3 is built from 14 residues. Germline CDR1 is LGHNA and CDR2 is YNFKEQ. The CDR3 is CASSHGGSRGEQFF. In DNA form, the CDR3 reads TGTGCCAGCAGCCATGGGGGCTCGCGGGGTGAGCAGTTCTTC.

V and J are TRBV6-5 and TRBJ2-5; the match to TRBD2 covers 13 bases. Germline CDR1 is MNHEY and CDR2 is SVGAGI. The CDR3 is 17 residues long. The junction had 5 bases not matched to a gene; V was cut back by 2 bases and J by 2 bases. CDR3 coding DNA: TGTGCCAGCAGTTACCCCGGGACTAGCGGGACTCAAGAGACCCAGTACTTC. Translating it yields CASSYPGTSGTQETQYF.

This chain connects TRBV5-1 to TRBJ1-1; 11 nucleotides line up with TRBD1. V gave up 4 bases and J gave up 5 bases; unmatched junction bases: 10. The CDR3 is 16 amino acids. Germline lookup yields CDR1 SGHRS and CDR2 YFSETQ. Here the CDR3 DNA reads TGCGCCAGCAGCGCTGGGACAGGGGGGAGGTTTACTGAAGCTTTCTTT. This codes for CASSAGTGGRFTEAFF.

This clonotype was counted only a few times. The V and J genes are TRBV19 and TRBJ2-4; TRBD2 matches 12 bases. The V gene's germline CDR1 is LNHDA and CDR2 SQIVND (reference sequence). The CDR3 contains 15 residues. The J segment lost 5 bases and the V segment lost 7 bases, leaving 6 bases of the junction unmatched. CDR3 in amino acids: CASKETSGSQNIQYF. The CDR3 DNA sequence: TGTGCCAGTAAGGAGACTAGCGGGAGTCAAAACATTCAGTACTTC.

This clonotype was picked up a small number of times. V gene TRBV4-3 combines with J gene TRBJ2-3; no reliable D call. The ends were cut back, 0 bases at V and 0 bases at J, with 7 bases in the middle. The CDR3 is made up of 15 amino acids. Germline V gives CDR1 LGHNA, CDR2 YSLEER. CDR3 in amino acids: CASSQDRISTDTQYF. CDR3 DNA sequence: TGCGCCAGCAGCCAAGATCGGATTAGCACAGATACGCAGTATTTT.

This clonotype has ten or more counts. The chain recombines TRBV20-1 with TRBJ2-1; possibly TRBD2 for D (5 bases). The CDR3 contains 16 residues. Germline V gene lookup returns CDR1 DFQATT and CDR2 SNEGSKA (reference sequence). Trimming removed 0 bases from V and 2 bases from J, with 14 bases in between. For the CDR3, the DNA is TGCAGTGCTAGAGATCCACCGGAGACTACCTACAATGAGCAGTTCTTC. It yields the protein CSARDPPETTYNEQFF.

This clonotype was seen many times. The chain employs TRBV29-1 and TRBJ2-7, with D unresolved. Germline V gene sequence: CDR1 SQVTM, CDR2 ANQGSEA. This CDR3 has 11 amino acids. Trimming left V 2 bases short and J 0 bases short, with 2 bases between. As DNA, the CDR3 is TGCAGCGTTGAAACCTCCTACGAGCAGTACTTC. Residues: CSVETSYEQYF.

Turning to this clonotype: The junction differs from germline at one of its ends, possibly a read error. The chain recombines TRBV20-1 with TRBJ2-2; D is possibly TRBD1 (6 bases). The CDR3 sequence is 16 residues long. Germline CDR1 DFQATT, CDR2 SNEGSKA (reference sequence). This CDR3 is CCARDPGQMNTGELFF. Here the CDR3 DNA reads TGCTGTGCTAGAGATCCCGGACAGATGAACACCGGGGAGCTGTTTTTT.

The chain is built from TRBV30 and TRBJ1-2; D gene ambiguous. CDR1 GTSNPN and CDR2 SVGIG come from the germline V gene (reference sequence). The CDR3 is made up of 12 amino acids. Trimming cost V 5 bases and J 4 bases, with 11 bases left between them. The chain's CDR3 is CAWAEGTYGYTF. CDR3 DNA: TGTGCCTGGGCCGAGGGAACCTATGGCTACACCTTC.

V gene TRBV6-5 combines with J gene TRBJ2-7; unclear D gene. Germline-derived CDR1 and CDR2 are MNHEY and SVGAGI. The CDR3 is made up of 16 amino acids. The V and J ends lost 0 bases and 2 bases respectively, with 14 bases between them. The CDR3 bases are TGTGCCAGCAGTTACTCCTCCGTGGCGAGCACCTACGAGCAGTACTTC. This translates into CASSYSSVASTYEQYF.

The sample holds a few counts of this clonotype. The chain has TRBV3-1 and TRBJ2-3; 13 bases line up with TRBD2. This CDR3 comprises 17 residues. The germline gives CDR1 LGHDT, CDR2 YNNKEL (reference sequence). V gave up 0 bases and J gave up 8 bases; unmatched junction bases: 8. The DNA for the CDR3 is TGTGCCAGCAGCCAAGATCTCCGGACTAGCGGGAGAGTTACGCAGTATTTT. Its protein product is CASSQDLRTSGRVTQYF.

The gene calls are TRBV11-2 and TRBJ2-5; 14 positions match TRBD2. CDR1 and CDR2 from the germline V gene are SGHAT and FQNNGV. The CDR3 contains 17 residues. The V gene end was trimmed by 1 base and the J gene end by 1 base; junction bases not matched to a gene: 2. The CDR3 DNA is TGTGCCAGCAGCTTAGTCGGACTAGCGGGGGGCCAAGAGACCCAGTACTTC. This gives the protein CASSLVGLAGGQETQYF.

The sample holds many counts of this clonotype. The chain recombines TRBV6-1 with TRBJ2-7; 13 bases map to TRBD2. V trimming: 8 bases; J trimming: 6 bases; junction bases outside the gene matches: 7. The CDR3 has 14 residues. Per the germline V gene, CDR1 is MNHNS and CDR2 is SASEGT. CDR3 in amino acids: CASCRTSGSPEQYF. CDR3 DNA sequence: TGTGCCAGCTGCCGGACTAGCGGGAGTCCCGAGCAGTACTTC.

The chain links TRBV5-1 to TRBJ2-7; D might be TRBD2 (6 bases). The germline V gene encodes CDR1 SGHRS and CDR2 YFSETQ. Trimming shortened V by 2 bases and J by 4 bases, and 13 bases separated the two germline ends. The CDR3 is 14 residues long. CDR3 DNA: TGCGCCAGCAGCTTAGGAGGGAGTATTTACGAGCAGTACTTC. Encoded protein: CASSLGGSIYEQYF.

The gene calls are TRBV12-3 or TRBV12-4 and TRBJ2-5, with TRBD2 as a possible D gene (5 bases). The germline V and J ends were trimmed by 6 bases and 2 bases, with 16 bases remaining between them. This CDR3 is built from 15 residues. The CDR3 DNA sequence: TGTGCCAGCAGCCTTGCGGGTGCGGAGCAAGAGACCCAGTACTTC. It translates to CASSLAGAEQETQYF.

This clonotype showed up many times. The chain combines TRBV2 with TRBJ1-4; weak D call: TRBD1 (6 bases). Germline-derived CDR1 and CDR2 are SNHLY and FYNNEI. V lost 5 bases to trimming and J lost 0 bases, with 16 bases between them. The CDR3 has 17 residues. In DNA form, the CDR3 reads TGTGCCAGCAGTATACAGGGTCCTGTCGCAACTAATGAAAAACTGTTTTTT. Its protein is CASSIQGPVATNEKLFF.

At least ten counts were recorded for this clonotype. V usage is TRBV6-1 and J usage is TRBJ2-1; TRBD2 matches 7 bases. V shed 2 bases and J 6 bases; nucleotides not matched to a gene: 10. This CDR3 is built from 16 residues. Germline CDR1 reads MNHNS; CDR2 reads SASEGT. DNA for the CDR3: TGTGCCAGCAGTGAATTGGGGAGGGGACCCTCCAATGAGCAGTTCTTC. Translation gives CASSELGRGPSNEQFF.

This clonotype was observed a few times. This chain connects TRBV7-8 to TRBJ2-7, with 8 bases aligning to TRBD1. V shed 9 bases, J shed 2 bases, and the junction held 3 bases outside the gene matches. The CDR3 is 12 residues long. Germline V gene data show CDR1 as SGHVS and CDR2 as FQNEAQ. The CDR3 protein is CARDRATYEQYF. The CDR3 coding sequence is TGTGCCAGGGACAGGGCGACCTACGAGCAGTACTTC.

This clonotype was seen at least ten times. The genes are TRBV29-1 and TRBJ2-1; TRBD2 matches at 13 bases. The CDR3 is 16 residues long. J gave up 2 bases and V 1 base, and 2 bases lay outside the gene matches. Germline-derived CDR1 and CDR2 are SQVTM and ANQGSEA. The CDR3 is CSVEVGTSGAYNEQFF. The CDR3 bases are TGCAGCGTTGAAGTGGGGACTAGCGGGGCCTACAATGAGCAGTTCTTC.

This clonotype has more than one count but fewer than ten. The chain links TRBV29-1 to TRBJ2-7; 8 bases match TRBD1. In germline, CDR1 is SQVTM, CDR2 ANQGSEA. V lost 8 bases and J lost 4; bases outside the gene matches: 4. The CDR3 is 11 amino acids. CDR3 bases: TGCAGCACCCAGGGGGCATACGAGCAGTACTTC. As protein: CSTQGAYEQYF.

This clonotype was detected only a few times. The chain recombines TRBV6-5 with TRBJ2-7; 8 nucleotides match TRBD2. V trimming: 6 bases; J trimming: 7 bases; junction bases outside the gene matches: 14. Germline loops: CDR1 MNHEY, CDR2 SVGAGI. The CDR3 is 15 residues long. CDR3 coding DNA: TGTGCCAGCAGCCCCATAGACGGGAGGGGGATAGAGCAGTACTTC. As protein: CASSPIDGRGIEQYF.

This chain joins TRBV15 and TRBJ2-7; 10 nucleotides align to TRBD2. Germline assignment: CDR1 LNHNV and CDR2 YYDKDF (reference sequence). J gave up 4 bases and V 4 bases, and 13 bases lay outside the gene matches. The CDR3 consists of 17 residues. This CDR3 reads CATSTEGTLAGAYEQYF. In DNA, the CDR3 is TGTGCCACCAGCACTGAGGGAACCCTAGCGGGAGCGTACGAGCAGTACTTC.

This clonotype was recorded many times. The chain combines TRBV6-2 or TRBV6-3 with TRBJ2-2; D uncertain. CDR1 and CDR2 (germline): MNHEY, SVGEGT. CDR3 length: 16 residues. Trimming removed 4 bases at V and 0 bases at J, with 12 bases between. The CDR3 loop is CASSLSSGTNTGELFF. In nucleotides, the CDR3 is TGTGCCAGCAGTTTGTCTTCCGGTACGAACACCGGGGAGCTGTTTTTT.

This clonotype turned up a few times. The V call is TRBV29-1, the J call TRBJ1-2; 7 nucleotides agree with TRBD1. Per germline, CDR1 SQVTM and CDR2 ANQGSEA. There are 13 residues in the CDR3. Unmatched junction bases numbered 5, after V lost 5 bases and J lost 2 bases. The CDR3 DNA sequence: TGCAGCGTTAAGACAGGGTTCAACTATGGCTACACCTTC. This gives the protein CSVKTGFNYGYTF.